The 31 T cell receptor beta chains reported below all come from one sample, sequenced in a study of blood T cell repertoires in COVID-19. TCRdb keeps only in-frame clones here, not all; method: immunoSEQ multiplex PCR. This table has around 250,000 clones, around four fifths appearing once. Specimen: peripheral blood. These receptors originate from a man aged 30 to 45 who had recovered from COVID-19.

The V and J genes are TRBV9 and TRBJ1-1; TRBD1 is a possible D gene (5 bases). This CDR3 has 15 amino acids. V dropped 2 bases and J dropped 0 bases, with 11 bases sitting between them. CDR1 and CDR2 (germline): SGDLS, YYNGEE. The chain's CDR3 is CASSVFGDLNTEAFF. CDR3 DNA sequence: TGTGCCAGCAGCGTGTTTGGGGACTTGAACACTGAAGCTTTCTTT.

This rearrangement joins TRBV9 to TRBJ2-1; 9 bases agree with TRBD2. V lost 4 bases and J lost 15; bases outside the gene matches: 11. CDR1 is SGDLS, CDR2 YYNGEE, per germline. This CDR3 contains 13 residues. The CDR3 DNA follows: TGTGCCAGCAGCCCCACGATAGCGGGGGCCAGGTTCTTC. Protein product: CASSPTIAGARFF.

The chain carries TRBV4-1 and TRBJ2-3; D gene uncertain. CDR1 is MGHRA, CDR2 YSYEKL, per germline. With 0 bases removed from V and 5 bases from J, the gap between germline ends came to 12 bases. The CDR3 is 15 amino acids. The CDR3 here is CASSQDSTSVDTQYF. CDR3 nucleotides: TGCGCCAGCAGCCAAGATTCAACGAGCGTAGATACGCAGTATTTT.

This clone occurred once. The V gene is TRBV27, the J gene TRBJ1-5; D is undetermined. With 3 bases removed from V and 7 bases from J, the gap between germline ends came to 10 bases. Germline assignment: CDR1 MNHEY and CDR2 SMNVEV (reference sequence). The CDR3 is 13 amino acids. The CDR3 sequence: CASSLTGVQPQHF. As DNA, the CDR3 is TGTGCCAGCAGTTTGACTGGAGTCCAGCCCCAGCATTTT.

This chain joins TRBV5-1 and TRBJ1-1; D remains unclear. The V end lost 4 bases, the J end lost 2 bases, and 12 bases lay between the germline ends. The germline gives CDR1 SGHRS, CDR2 YFSETQ. This CDR3 has 14 amino acids. CDR3 sequence (DNA): TGCGCCAGCAGCGAGACTCAGCTCAACACTGAAGCTTTCTTT. This codes for CASSETQLNTEAFF.

This clone was found once. The genes are TRBV7-8 and TRBJ2-7; D is perhaps TRBD1 (5 bases). V was pared by 6 bases and J by 4 bases, with 10 bases between. CDR1 and CDR2 (germline): SGHVS, FQNEAQ. This CDR3 spans 12 amino acids. The CDR3 protein is CASSRTGYEQYV. CDR3 bases: TGTGCCAGCAGTCGAACAGGTTACGAGCAGTACGTC.

The chain has TRBV4-2 and TRBJ2-5, with 10 bases fitting TRBD2. The CDR3 contains 19 residues. Trimming took 0 bases from V and 5 from J; bases not matched to a gene: 15. The germline V gene encodes CDR1 LGHNA and CDR2 YNFKEQ. The CDR3 region is CASSQDGRRSSGGSETQYF. The DNA of the CDR3 is TGTGCCAGCAGCCAAGATGGGAGGCGGAGTAGCGGGGGGTCGGAGACCCAGTACTTC.

The chain joins TRBV5-4 to TRBJ1-6, with TRBD1 matching over 7 bases. The length of the CDR3 is 14 residues. Looked up from germline, CDR1 is SGHNT and CDR2 is YYREEE (reference sequence). Trimming removed 4 bases from V and 10 bases from J; junction bases left unmatched: 8. CDR3 sequence reads: CASSRGQVHSPLHF. DNA for the CDR3: TGTGCCAGCAGCCGCGGACAGGTTCACTCACCCCTCCACTTT.

The CDR3 spells CASSLVGASHTDTQYF. Written as DNA, the CDR3 is TGTGCCAGCAGCTTGGTTGGGGCTAGTCACACAGATACGCAGTATTTT. The rearrangement joins TRBV5-8 to TRBJ2-3; possibly TRBD1 for D (5 bases). V lost 0 bases and J lost 2, with 13 bases in between. Germline V gives CDR1 SGHTS, CDR2 YDEGEE. The CDR3 spans 16 residues.

This chain joins TRBV29-1 and TRBJ2-7, with 7 bases aligning to TRBD2. J lost 1 base, V lost 6 bases, and 9 bases had no gene match. Per the germline V gene, CDR1 is SQVTM and CDR2 is ANQGSEA. This CDR3 is 14 amino acids long. CDR3 sequence: CSVRGSFGSYEQYF. The DNA of the CDR3 is TGCAGCGTGCGGGGGAGCTTTGGTTCCTACGAGCAGTACTTC.

The V call is TRBV9, the J call TRBJ2-7, with TRBD1 matching over 7 bases. J was trimmed by 0 bases and V by 3 bases; bases with no gene match: 6. The CDR3 is 15 amino acids. Germline V lookup: CDR1 SGDLS, CDR2 YYNGEE. The CDR3 is CASSGYRGNSYEQYF. CDR3 DNA: TGTGCCAGCAGCGGATACAGGGGCAACTCCTACGAGCAGTACTTC.

The chain recombines TRBV6-5 with TRBJ2-7; weak D call: TRBD1 (6 bases). The CDR3 has 14 amino acids. V was clipped by 4 bases and J by 5 bases, with 15 bases between them. Germline CDR1 and CDR2: MNHEY and SVGAGI. Written as DNA, the CDR3 is TGTGCCAGCAGTTTCTCAACCCAGGGGCACGAGCAGTACTTC. Protein: CASSFSTQGHEQYF.

The genes are TRBV5-1 and TRBJ1-1; 9 nucleotides match TRBD1. CDR1 is SGHRS, CDR2 YFSETQ, per germline. The CDR3 totals 14 residues. With V trimmed by 3 bases and J by 5 bases, 5 bases remained unmatched. CDR3 in DNA: TGCGCCAGCAGCTGGACAGGGGAGGTTACTGAAGCTTTCTTT. Translated, it gives CASSWTGEVTEAFF.

This clone was seen only once. The rearrangement uses TRBV27 and TRBJ2-7, with 9 bases identical to TRBD1. CDR1 and CDR2 from the germline V gene are MNHEY and SMNVEV (reference sequence). Trimming took 8 bases from V and 3 from J; bases not matched to a gene: 5. The CDR3 loop spans 13 amino acids. The CDR3 nucleotides read TGTGCCAGCGGCACAGGGGGCGGCTACGAGCAGTACTTC. Protein product: CASGTGGGYEQYF.

This rearrangement joins TRBV7-9 to TRBJ1-3; D perhaps matches TRBD1 (5 bases). The V end was cut by 5 bases, the J end by 1 base, with 21 bases between. Germline CDR1 reads SEHNR; CDR2 reads FQNEAQ (reference sequence). The CDR3 runs to 18 residues. CDR3 nucleotides: TGTGCCAGCAGCGCCCTGGTCGGGGGTCTCGCTTCTGGAAACACCATATATTTT. As protein: CASSALVGGLASGNTIYF.

The chain carries TRBV18 and TRBJ2-1; a possible D gene is TRBD2 (6 bases). Germline V gives CDR1 KGHSH, CDR2 LQKENI. The CDR3 spans 18 residues. Trimming removed 1 base at V and 5 bases at J, with 21 bases between. The CDR3 nucleotides read TGTGCCAGCTCACCACGCGATGGGGGGATTCGGCCTAACAATGAGCAGTTCTTC. Its translation: CASSPRDGGIRPNNEQFF.

The chain joins TRBV2 to TRBJ1-4; 7 bases map to TRBD1. CDR1 and CDR2 (germline): SNHLY, FYNNEI. The junction had 6 bases not matched to a gene; V was cut back by 6 bases and J by 5 bases. The CDR3 sequence is 14 residues long. The CDR3 sequence: CASRAGQKNEKLFF. The CDR3 bases are TGTGCCAGCAGGGCGGGACAGAAAAATGAAAAACTGTTTTTT.

This clone turned up a few times. This chain uses TRBV10-2 with TRBJ2-7; 9 nucleotides align to TRBD1. This CDR3 has 12 residues. Germline V CDR1 and CDR2: WSHSY, SAAADI. The trim removed 8 bases at V and 3 bases at J, leaving 2 bases unmatched. The DNA of the CDR3 is TGCGCCAGCGGGGACAGGGTCTACGAGCAGTACTTC. This translates into CASGDRVYEQYF.

The V gene is TRBV7-6, the J gene TRBJ1-5; TRBD1 is a possible D gene (6 bases). CDR1 and CDR2 from the germline V gene are SGHVS and FNYEAQ. This CDR3 is built from 16 residues. Trimming took 4 bases from V and 5 from J, leaving 18 bases between them. The CDR3 sequence is CASSSHRNRDDQPQHF. CDR3 nucleotides: TGTGCCAGCAGCTCCCACCGGAACAGGGATGATCAGCCCCAGCATTTT.

Points on this clone: The sample has other DNA sequences that encode this CDR3 too. The CDR3 reads CASSQGGLTEAFF. For the CDR3, the DNA is TGTGCCAGCAGCCAGGGAGGACTCACTGAAGCTTTCTTT. This chain links TRBV3-1 (or the pseudogene TRBV3-2) with TRBJ1-1, with D unresolved. The CDR3 covers 13 residues. In germline, CDR1 is LGHDT, CDR2 YNNKEL (reference sequence). V shed 3 bases and J shed 4 bases, with 9 bases lying between them.

The gene calls are TRBV9 and TRBJ1-2; TRBD1 is a possible D gene (6 bases). V shed 3 bases and J shed 3 bases, with 12 bases lying between them. The CDR3 runs 14 residues. Germline V gives CDR1 SGDLS, CDR2 YYNGEE. DNA of the CDR3: TGTGCCAGCAGCGGGACTAGGGGGGACTATGGCTACACCTTC. It translates to CASSGTRGDYGYTF.

This clone was seen a handful of times. J is TRBJ1-1 and V is TRBV18, with D uncertain. In germline, CDR1 is KGHSH, CDR2 LQKENI. The CDR3 has 15 amino acids. V was clipped by 6 bases and J by 6 bases, with 20 bases between them. The CDR3 is CASSPSGAGMAEAFF. The CDR3 DNA is TGTGCCAGCTCTCCATCCGGCGCGGGGATGGCTGAAGCTTTCTTT.

This clone was recorded once. V and J are TRBV2 and TRBJ2-2, with a possible D match to TRBD1 (5 bases). V was shortened by 5 bases and J by 0 bases, with 13 bases between the two germline ends. This CDR3 region has 16 residues. Germline V gene data show CDR1 as SNHLY and CDR2 as FYNNEI. CDR3 in DNA: TGTGCCAGCAGTTTAAGTCGGACATCGAACACCGGGGAGCTGTTTTTT. It encodes CASSLSRTSNTGELFF.

The CDR3: CASSFRSAGGREQFF. The DNA for the CDR3 is TGTGCCAGCAGCTTTAGATCAGCGGGGGGGCGGGAGCAGTTCTTC. This chain uses TRBV7-2 with TRBJ2-1, with 10 bases matching TRBD2. Germline assignment: CDR1 SGHTA and CDR2 FQGNSA. J gave up 10 bases and V 3 bases, and 9 bases lay outside the gene matches. The CDR3 is 15 amino acids.

This rearrangement joins TRBV11-2 to TRBJ2-7; D is ambiguous. The germline CDR1 and CDR2 sequences are SGHAT and FQNNGV. There are 11 residues in the CDR3. The germline V and J ends were trimmed by 5 bases and 4 bases, with 6 bases remaining between them. The CDR3, as DNA: TGTGCCAGCAGCCGAGCGTACGAGCAGTACGTC. It translates to CASSRAYEQYV.

The V and J genes are TRBV10-2 and TRBJ1-6, with TRBD1 identical over 7 bases. The CDR3 covers 21 residues. Germline CDR1 is WSHSY and CDR2 is SAAADI. Trimming cost V 0 bases and J 0 bases; bases outside gene matches: 14. CDR3 amino acids: CASSESETGPTINSYNSPLHF. CDR3 DNA sequence: TGCGCCAGCAGTGAGTCCGAGACAGGGCCCACGATAAACTCCTATAATTCACCCCTCCACTTT.

The rearrangement links TRBV2 to TRBJ2-2; possible D gene TRBD1, 6 bases. V lost 7 bases, J lost 4 bases, and 13 bases lay in between. The CDR3 spans 14 residues. The germline V gene has CDR1 SNHLY and CDR2 FYNNEI. The CDR3 spells CASISQGVTGELFF. CDR3 nucleotides: TGTGCCAGCATTTCACAGGGAGTCACCGGGGAGCTGTTTTTT.

This clone was detected only once. The chain is built from TRBV18 and TRBJ1-1, with D tentatively TRBD1 (5 bases). Germline CDR1 is KGHSH and CDR2 is LQKENI. Trimming cost V 6 bases and J 0 bases, with 8 bases left between them. The CDR3 consists of 13 residues. CDR3 DNA sequence: TGTGCCAGCTCCCAGGGCTTGAACACTGAAGCTTTCTTT. Encoded protein: CASSQGLNTEAFF.

This chain uses TRBV19 with TRBJ1-2; 8 nucleotides match TRBD1. There are 16 residues in the CDR3. V was clipped by 6 bases and J by 5 bases; unmatched bases: 14. Germline CDR1 reads LNHDA; CDR2 reads SQIVND (reference sequence). CDR3 amino acids: CASRSPDRGGWYGYTF. In DNA, the CDR3 is TGTGCCAGTAGATCCCCCGACAGGGGAGGGTGGTATGGCTACACCTTC.

In this sample, this clone turned up once. Different DNA sequences within this sample yield the same CDR3. This chain uses TRBV10-3 with TRBJ1-1, with D tentatively TRBD1 (5 bases). V was cut by 2 bases and J by 2 bases, with 9 bases left in between. The germline gives CDR1 ENHRY, CDR2 SYGVKD. The CDR3 runs to 14 residues. CDR3 in DNA: TGTGCCATCAGTGAGGGGCAGGGAAACACTGAAGCTTTCTTT. It is translated as CAISEGQGNTEAFF.

V gene TRBV4-2 combines with J gene TRBJ2-3; 8 nucleotides match TRBD2. CDR1 is LGHNA and CDR2 is YNFKEQ in the germline V gene. Unmatched junction bases numbered 8, after V lost 1 base and J lost 2 bases. The CDR3 sequence is 17 residues long. In nucleotides, the CDR3 is TGTGCCAGCAGCCAAGCGAATCGGGGGGGGGTCACAGATACGCAGTATTTT. Amino acid sequence: CASSQANRGGVTDTQYF.